This entry is about one T cell receptor beta chain. Its matching antigen is unknown. The data were obtained in a study of OX40 agonist ivuxolimab in advanced cancers. Study as a whole: Three partial responders included one hepatocellular carcinoma patient and two cutaneous melanoma patients.

After removal of 4 bases from V and 6 bases from J, the junction contained 5 bases not matched to a gene. The CDR3 consists of 15 residues. The germline V gene encodes CDR1 SNHLY and CDR2 FYNNEI. Study-level findings and limits: It was also the case that some nonresponders had low normalized T-cell clonal expansion. Clones of CD4+ and CD8+ blood T cells grew by week 6 at doses of 0.1 to 3.0 mg/kg.

The data were produced by immunoSEQ multiplex PCR, yet TCRdb's version contains in-frame clones alone and is incomplete. The data show about 38,000 clones, around 81% seen once. The chain combines TRBV2 with TRBJ2-3, with TRBD2 matching 12 bases. This receptor was identified in an adult with an advanced solid tumor such as melanoma, head and neck, liver or kidney cancer. Sequenced material: CD4+ or CD8+ T cells sorted from blood, taken in a trial of the OX40 agonist ivuxolimab. CDR3 sequence: CASSVLAGGLDTQYF. The CDR3 DNA reads as TGTGCCAGCAGTGTACTAGCGGGGGGCCTCGATACGCAGTATTTT.